The sequence of this TCR beta chain was determined in a study of cytomegalovirus exposure and HLA in healthy donors. A multiplex PCR was run with 60 Vbeta primers and 13 Jbeta primers. Authors' methods: Around 10 million of the about 80 million unique TCR beta chains counted in a later analysis were shared. Sequencing was performed with immunoSEQ multiplex PCR; in TCRdb, only in-frame clones are kept and a portion is missing. Clonal size and the V and J genes are those of that table, whereas D and trimming came from the DNA. The sample records around 120,000 clones, around 80% being singletons. Study-level results: Researchers counted 164 TCR beta chains as cytomegalovirus-associated. Immune exposure was documented only through CMV serostatus.

Note on this clone: The antigen is undetermined.

Germline values: CDR1 SGHRS, CDR2 YFSETQ. This CDR3 comprises 16 residues. V was clipped by 7 bases and J by 0 bases; unmatched bases: 12. The rearrangement uses TRBV5-1 and TRBJ1-1, with 7 bases fitting TRBD1. What was sequenced was PBMCs. This clonotype originated in a man aged 50-60 years in good health and CMV-seronegative. The DNA for the CDR3 is TGCGCCAGCGGATCCGGGACAGATTTTATGAACACTGAAGCTTTCTTT. Amino acids: CASGSGTDFMNTEAFF.